The rows below give T cell receptor beta chains drawn from one sample of a study of cytomegalovirus exposure and HLA in healthy donors. Profiled with immunoSEQ multiplex PCR; TCRdb holds only in-frame clones, not every one. This table has some 200,000 clones, 75% to 95% appearing once. Sample: PBMCs. The receptors stem from a woman between 18 and 29 years old in good health and CMV-seronegative. CDR3s include the opening cysteine and the closing phenylalanine or tryptophan. D genes are given only for firm matches. Only some rows state a clone size, as once, few, many or a class for expanded clones.

TRBD2 | TRBJ2-1 | - | TRBV11-2 | TGTGCCAGCAGCCAGGGACTAGCGGGACGGGGGCAGTTCTTC | CASSQGLAGRGQFF
TRBD2 | TRBJ2-1 | - | TRBV11-3 | TGTGCCAGCAGCCCAGGGACTAGCGGGGAGTACAATGAGCAGTTCTTC | CASSPGTSGEYNEQFF
TRBD1 | TRBJ2-2 | - | TRBV5-5 | TGTGCCAGCAGCTTGGCCGGGACAGGAGTCACCGGGGAGCTGTTTTTT | CASSLAGTGVTGELFF
- | TRBJ1-3 | - | TRBV6-5 | TGTGCCAGCAGTATAACAGAATCTGGAAACACCATATATTTT | CASSITESGNTIYF
TRBD1 | TRBJ2-2 | - | TRBV4-1 | TGCGCCAGCAGCCAAGTCCAGACAGGGTTTGGAGCGAACACCGGGGAGCTGTTTTTT | CASSQVQTGFGANTGELFF
TRBD1 | TRBJ1-2 | once | TRBV6-1 | TGTGCCAGCAGTCTTAATCCCGGGACAGGGTATGGCTACACCTTC | CASSLNPGTGYGYTF
- | TRBJ2-7 | - | TRBV2 | TGTGCCAGCAGTGAAGATCAAGGGACACCTTACGAGCAGTACTTC | CASSEDQGTPYEQYF
TRBD2 | TRBJ2-2 | once | TRBV10-3 | TGTGCCATCAGTGAGCTTGACGAGACTAGCGGGATTTTTTCCGGGGAGCTGTTTTTT | CAISELDETSGIFSGELFF
TRBD1 | TRBJ2-5 | - | TRBV29-1 | TGCAGCGTTGAAGTAGCGACAGGGCCTCAAGAGACCCAGTACTTC | CSVEVATGPQETQYF
TRBD1 | TRBJ1-6 | - | TRBV9 | TGTGCCAGCAGCGTAGGGCCCGCCGGGACAGGGGAATCACCCCTCCACTTT | CASSVGPAGTGESPLHF
- | TRBJ1-2 | - | TRBV29-1 | TGCAGCGTTGCGCGGTCTGATTATGGCTACACCTTC | CSVARSDYGYTF
TRBD2 | TRBJ2-7 | - | TRBV28 | TGTGCCAGCAGCCCCACTAGCGGGGGTATCTACGAGCAGTACTTC | CASSPTSGGIYEQYF
- | TRBJ2-1 | - | TRBV7-9 | TGTGCCAGCAGCTTAGGGGCACAGCAAAACAATGAGCAGTTCTTC | CASSLGAQQNNEQFF
TRBD2 | TRBJ2-5 | - | TRBV27 | TGTGCCAGCAGTTGGGCGGGAGGATCTCAAGAGACCCAGTACTTC | CASSWAGGSQETQYF
- | TRBJ2-2 | - | TRBV2 | TGTGCCAGCAGTGCCCTTCCCGGGACTCTACACACCGGGGAGCTGTTTTTT | CASSALPGTLHTGELFF
- | TRBJ1-2 | - | TRBV28 | TGTGCCAGCAGGCGCGTCTATGGCTACACCTTC | CASRRVYGYTF
TRBD2 | TRBJ2-1 | - | TRBV27 | TGTGCCAGCAGTTTATCGGGACTAGCGTGGCGGAATGAGCAGTTCTTC | CASSLSGLAWRNEQFF
TRBD1 | TRBJ2-7 | - | TRBV28 | TGTGCCAGCAGTCTACCGGGACAGGGGGCAACGTGGTACGAGCAGTACTTC | CASSLPGQGATWYEQYF
- | TRBJ1-1 | - | TRBV10-3 | TGTGCCATCAGCCTGCAGTACACTGAAGCTTTCTTT | CAISLQYTEAFF
- | TRBJ1-5 | - | TRBV6-6 | TGTGCCAGCAGCCCAGGGTTATCTCAGCCCCAGCATTTT | CASSPGLSQPQHF
TRBD1 | TRBJ1-1 | - | TRBV5-1 | TGCGCCAGCAGCTGGACAGGCGACGGTGAAGCTTTCTTT | CASSWTGDGEAFF
TRBD1 | TRBJ1-2 | - | TRBV10-3 | TGTGCCATCAGTGAAATGGACAGGGACTATGGCTACACCTTC | CAISEMDRDYGYTF
TRBD1 | TRBJ2-4 | - | TRBV11-3 | TGTGCCAGCAGCCCCCCGGGACAGGGGGACATTCAGTACTTC | CASSPPGQGDIQYF
- | TRBJ1-2 | - | TRBV6-5 | TGTGCCAGCAGGGGGGGGGCGAGCTATGGCTACACCTTC | CASRGGASYGYTF
TRBD1 | TRBJ2-7 | - | TRBV6-5 | TGTGCCAGCAGCCGCGGACAGGGATACGAGCAGTACTTC | CASSRGQGYEQYF
- | TRBJ1-4 | few | TRBV30 | TGTGCCTATCTGAACAGGGCGGAGGATGAAAAACTGTTTTTT | CAYLNRAEDEKLFF
- | TRBJ2-7 | once | TRBV6-1 | TGTGCCAGCAGCCAATCGGGCGAGCAGTACTTC | CASSQSGEQYF
- | TRBJ2-2 | few | TRBV6-5 | TGTGCCAGCAGACTCGGACTGACGAACACCGGGGAGCTGTTTTTT | CASRLGLTNTGELFF
- | TRBJ2-7 | - | TRBV28 | TGTGCCAGCAGTTTAGCGCTAGCCCAATACGAGCAGTACTTC | CASSLALAQYEQYF
- | TRBJ1-5 | few | TRBV6-5 | TGTGCCAGCAGTTACTCGGGGGAGGGCCAGCCCCAGCATTTT | CASSYSGEGQPQHF
TRBD2 | TRBJ2-1 | - | TRBV6-1 | TGTGCCAGCAGTGCCGGGACTAGCGGGAGTCCCCCGTTCTTC | CASSAGTSGSPPFF
- | TRBJ1-5 | - | TRBV30 | TGTGCCTGGAGTGGGTCAGGGGATCAGCCCCAGCATTTT | CAWSGSGDQPQHF
- | TRBJ1-3 | - | TRBV30 | TGTGCCTGGAGTTTACCCCTTGGCCCCCGCTCTGGAAACACCATATATTTT | CAWSLPLGPRSGNTIYF
TRBD1 | TRBJ1-1 | once | TRBV19 | TGTGCCAGTAGTAATCCCCGGACAGGGGCCACTGAAGCTTTCTTT | CASSNPRTGATEAFF
- | TRBJ1-2 | - | TRBV5-6 | TGTGCCAGCAGCTTGGCTGGGCCTTATGGCTACACCTTC | CASSLAGPYGYTF
TRBD1 | TRBJ1-1 | - | TRBV6-5 | TGTGCCAGCACTCTACAGGGGGCGCCTAACACTGAAGCTTTCTTT | CASTLQGAPNTEAFF
- | TRBJ1-6 | - | TRBV5-1 | TGCGCCAGCAGCATAAATCGGCAGGGGCATTCACCCCTCCACTTT | CASSINRQGHSPLHF
- | TRBJ1-2 | - | TRBV9 | TGTGCCAGCAGCGTAGGAGACAAACGAGGCTACACCTTC | CASSVGDKRGYTF
- | TRBJ1-6 | - | TRBV28 | TGTGCCAGCAGCTCCGGAGGTGCTTCACCCCTCCACTTT | CASSSGGASPLHF
TRBD2 | TRBJ2-7 | - | TRBV4-2 | TGTGCCAGCAGCCAAGCCCACGATATCGGGAGGGCCTACGAGCAGTACTTC | CASSQAHDIGRAYEQYF
TRBD2 | TRBJ2-1 | - | TRBV2 | TGTGCCAGCAGTGATGAGGGACTAGCGGAAGGCGATGAGCAGTTCTTC | CASSDEGLAEGDEQFF
- | TRBJ2-7 | - | TRBV2 | TGTGCCAGCAGTGAAGAGTCGGGGATAGGTTACGAGCAGTACTTC | CASSEESGIGYEQYF
TRBD1 | TRBJ1-6 | - | TRBV7-8 | TGTGCCAGCAGCTTAGCAACAGGGACAGTCAATTCACCCCTCCACTTT | CASSLATGTVNSPLHF
- | TRBJ2-1 | - | TRBV25-1 | TGTGCCAGCAGTCGGGGTGGCAGTTATGTTGAGCAGTTCTTC | CASSRGGSYVEQFF
TRBD2 | TRBJ2-7 | - | TRBV10-3 | TGTGCCATCAGTTCCGGGACTAGCGGGAGAGGGAACGAGCAGTACTTC | CAISSGTSGRGNEQYF
- | TRBJ2-5 | - | TRBV20-1 | TGCAGTGCTACCCCGCAAGAGACCCAGTACTTC | CSATPQETQYF
TRBD1 | TRBJ1-2 | - | TRBV7-9 | TGTGCCAGCAGCTTAACGACAGGGGAAGATGGCTACACCTTC | CASSLTTGEDGYTF
TRBD1 | TRBJ1-6 | - | TRBV11-2 | TGTGCCAGCAGCTTCGCAGGACAGGGGAATTCACCCCTCCACTTT | CASSFAGQGNSPLHF
- | TRBJ1-3 | - | TRBV6-1 | TGTGCCAGCAGTGAAGTTGGGCACACCATATATTTT | CASSEVGHTIYF
TRBD2 | TRBJ2-1 | - | TRBV7-2 | TGTGCCAGCAGCTTAGGGCTAGCGGGAGACGGAGGTGAGCAGTTCTTC | CASSLGLAGDGGEQFF
- | TRBJ2-3 | - | TRBV5-6 | TGTGCCAGCAGCTTGGGGCGGTTAGCGGATACGCAGTATTTT | CASSLGRLADTQYF
- | TRBJ2-4 | - | TRBV7-2 | TGTGCCAGCAGCGAGCCGGGACTTACCTCCGCCAAAAACATTCAGTACTTC | CASSEPGLTSAKNIQYF
- | TRBJ1-2 | - | TRBV4-1 | TGCGCCAGCAGTCCCGGGAGCGCCTACACCTTC | CASSPGSAYTF
TRBD1 | TRBJ1-5 | - | TRBV5-1 | TGCGCCAGCAGCTTGTGGGGGACAGGGGACAGCAATCAGCCCCAGCATTTT | CASSLWGTGDSNQPQHF
- | TRBJ1-1 | - | TRBV18 | TGTGCCAGCTACCAGGGAGGGCTGAACACTGAAGCTTTCTTT | CASYQGGLNTEAFF
- | TRBJ1-1 | - | TRBV27 | TGTGCCAGCAGTTCCCCCGCAGGGCGCGCGAACACTGAAGCTTTCTTT | CASSSPAGRANTEAFF
- | TRBJ2-1 | - | TRBV12-5 | TGTGCTAGTGGCCCCATGATAGTCGGTTGGTACAATGAGCAGTTCTTC | CASGPMIVGWYNEQFF